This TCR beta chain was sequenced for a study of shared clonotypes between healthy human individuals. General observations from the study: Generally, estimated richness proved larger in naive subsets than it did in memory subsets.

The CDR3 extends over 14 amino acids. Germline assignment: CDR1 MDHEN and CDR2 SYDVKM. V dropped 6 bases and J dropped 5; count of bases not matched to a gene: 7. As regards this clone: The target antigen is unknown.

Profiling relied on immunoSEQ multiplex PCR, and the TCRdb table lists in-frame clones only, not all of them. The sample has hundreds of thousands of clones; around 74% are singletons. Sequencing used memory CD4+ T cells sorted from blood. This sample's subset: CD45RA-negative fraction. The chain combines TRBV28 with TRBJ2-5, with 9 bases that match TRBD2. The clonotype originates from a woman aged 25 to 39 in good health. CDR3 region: CASRDSGSGETQYF. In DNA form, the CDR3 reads TGTGCCAGCAGGGATAGCGGGAGCGGGGAGACCCAGTACTTC.